This T cell receptor beta chain was profiled in a study of CD8 T cells in Susac syndrome. Points from the study as a whole: An acknowledgment was made by the study that its TCR sequencing and HLA analysis involved relatively few individuals.

Reverse transcription used about 0.45 to 1 ug RNA and random hexamers. Amplification of TCR beta CDR3 across 54 Vbeta and 13 Jbeta was performed with immunoSEQ multiplex PCR. TCRdb called the immunoSEQ multiplex PCR reads again in MiXCR, with one record for every CDR3 protein. The sample comprises hundreds of thousands of distinct CDR3 sequences, almost 97% of which are singletons, and 0.1% rests with the top ten. The diagnostic criteria for definite or probable disease, as recently defined, were met by the patients with Susac syndrome. FACS enriched CD8+ TEMRA cells, while bulk CD8+ and CD4+ were negatively isolated. Germline values: CDR1 DFQATT, CDR2 SNEGSKA (reference sequence). This CDR3 comprises 15 residues. V lost 2 bases and J 2 bases, leaving 14 bases between the germline ends. Concerning this clonotype: No antigen is known for it.

This TCR derives from a human donor with Susac syndrome. Sequenced input: CD4+ T cells from PBMCs. The chain has TRBV20-1 and TRBJ2-3; D remains ambiguous. The chain's CDR3 is CSARRTGPPTDTQYF. The CDR3, as DNA: TGCAGTGCTAGAAGAACGGGCCCCCCCACAGATACGCAGTATTTT.